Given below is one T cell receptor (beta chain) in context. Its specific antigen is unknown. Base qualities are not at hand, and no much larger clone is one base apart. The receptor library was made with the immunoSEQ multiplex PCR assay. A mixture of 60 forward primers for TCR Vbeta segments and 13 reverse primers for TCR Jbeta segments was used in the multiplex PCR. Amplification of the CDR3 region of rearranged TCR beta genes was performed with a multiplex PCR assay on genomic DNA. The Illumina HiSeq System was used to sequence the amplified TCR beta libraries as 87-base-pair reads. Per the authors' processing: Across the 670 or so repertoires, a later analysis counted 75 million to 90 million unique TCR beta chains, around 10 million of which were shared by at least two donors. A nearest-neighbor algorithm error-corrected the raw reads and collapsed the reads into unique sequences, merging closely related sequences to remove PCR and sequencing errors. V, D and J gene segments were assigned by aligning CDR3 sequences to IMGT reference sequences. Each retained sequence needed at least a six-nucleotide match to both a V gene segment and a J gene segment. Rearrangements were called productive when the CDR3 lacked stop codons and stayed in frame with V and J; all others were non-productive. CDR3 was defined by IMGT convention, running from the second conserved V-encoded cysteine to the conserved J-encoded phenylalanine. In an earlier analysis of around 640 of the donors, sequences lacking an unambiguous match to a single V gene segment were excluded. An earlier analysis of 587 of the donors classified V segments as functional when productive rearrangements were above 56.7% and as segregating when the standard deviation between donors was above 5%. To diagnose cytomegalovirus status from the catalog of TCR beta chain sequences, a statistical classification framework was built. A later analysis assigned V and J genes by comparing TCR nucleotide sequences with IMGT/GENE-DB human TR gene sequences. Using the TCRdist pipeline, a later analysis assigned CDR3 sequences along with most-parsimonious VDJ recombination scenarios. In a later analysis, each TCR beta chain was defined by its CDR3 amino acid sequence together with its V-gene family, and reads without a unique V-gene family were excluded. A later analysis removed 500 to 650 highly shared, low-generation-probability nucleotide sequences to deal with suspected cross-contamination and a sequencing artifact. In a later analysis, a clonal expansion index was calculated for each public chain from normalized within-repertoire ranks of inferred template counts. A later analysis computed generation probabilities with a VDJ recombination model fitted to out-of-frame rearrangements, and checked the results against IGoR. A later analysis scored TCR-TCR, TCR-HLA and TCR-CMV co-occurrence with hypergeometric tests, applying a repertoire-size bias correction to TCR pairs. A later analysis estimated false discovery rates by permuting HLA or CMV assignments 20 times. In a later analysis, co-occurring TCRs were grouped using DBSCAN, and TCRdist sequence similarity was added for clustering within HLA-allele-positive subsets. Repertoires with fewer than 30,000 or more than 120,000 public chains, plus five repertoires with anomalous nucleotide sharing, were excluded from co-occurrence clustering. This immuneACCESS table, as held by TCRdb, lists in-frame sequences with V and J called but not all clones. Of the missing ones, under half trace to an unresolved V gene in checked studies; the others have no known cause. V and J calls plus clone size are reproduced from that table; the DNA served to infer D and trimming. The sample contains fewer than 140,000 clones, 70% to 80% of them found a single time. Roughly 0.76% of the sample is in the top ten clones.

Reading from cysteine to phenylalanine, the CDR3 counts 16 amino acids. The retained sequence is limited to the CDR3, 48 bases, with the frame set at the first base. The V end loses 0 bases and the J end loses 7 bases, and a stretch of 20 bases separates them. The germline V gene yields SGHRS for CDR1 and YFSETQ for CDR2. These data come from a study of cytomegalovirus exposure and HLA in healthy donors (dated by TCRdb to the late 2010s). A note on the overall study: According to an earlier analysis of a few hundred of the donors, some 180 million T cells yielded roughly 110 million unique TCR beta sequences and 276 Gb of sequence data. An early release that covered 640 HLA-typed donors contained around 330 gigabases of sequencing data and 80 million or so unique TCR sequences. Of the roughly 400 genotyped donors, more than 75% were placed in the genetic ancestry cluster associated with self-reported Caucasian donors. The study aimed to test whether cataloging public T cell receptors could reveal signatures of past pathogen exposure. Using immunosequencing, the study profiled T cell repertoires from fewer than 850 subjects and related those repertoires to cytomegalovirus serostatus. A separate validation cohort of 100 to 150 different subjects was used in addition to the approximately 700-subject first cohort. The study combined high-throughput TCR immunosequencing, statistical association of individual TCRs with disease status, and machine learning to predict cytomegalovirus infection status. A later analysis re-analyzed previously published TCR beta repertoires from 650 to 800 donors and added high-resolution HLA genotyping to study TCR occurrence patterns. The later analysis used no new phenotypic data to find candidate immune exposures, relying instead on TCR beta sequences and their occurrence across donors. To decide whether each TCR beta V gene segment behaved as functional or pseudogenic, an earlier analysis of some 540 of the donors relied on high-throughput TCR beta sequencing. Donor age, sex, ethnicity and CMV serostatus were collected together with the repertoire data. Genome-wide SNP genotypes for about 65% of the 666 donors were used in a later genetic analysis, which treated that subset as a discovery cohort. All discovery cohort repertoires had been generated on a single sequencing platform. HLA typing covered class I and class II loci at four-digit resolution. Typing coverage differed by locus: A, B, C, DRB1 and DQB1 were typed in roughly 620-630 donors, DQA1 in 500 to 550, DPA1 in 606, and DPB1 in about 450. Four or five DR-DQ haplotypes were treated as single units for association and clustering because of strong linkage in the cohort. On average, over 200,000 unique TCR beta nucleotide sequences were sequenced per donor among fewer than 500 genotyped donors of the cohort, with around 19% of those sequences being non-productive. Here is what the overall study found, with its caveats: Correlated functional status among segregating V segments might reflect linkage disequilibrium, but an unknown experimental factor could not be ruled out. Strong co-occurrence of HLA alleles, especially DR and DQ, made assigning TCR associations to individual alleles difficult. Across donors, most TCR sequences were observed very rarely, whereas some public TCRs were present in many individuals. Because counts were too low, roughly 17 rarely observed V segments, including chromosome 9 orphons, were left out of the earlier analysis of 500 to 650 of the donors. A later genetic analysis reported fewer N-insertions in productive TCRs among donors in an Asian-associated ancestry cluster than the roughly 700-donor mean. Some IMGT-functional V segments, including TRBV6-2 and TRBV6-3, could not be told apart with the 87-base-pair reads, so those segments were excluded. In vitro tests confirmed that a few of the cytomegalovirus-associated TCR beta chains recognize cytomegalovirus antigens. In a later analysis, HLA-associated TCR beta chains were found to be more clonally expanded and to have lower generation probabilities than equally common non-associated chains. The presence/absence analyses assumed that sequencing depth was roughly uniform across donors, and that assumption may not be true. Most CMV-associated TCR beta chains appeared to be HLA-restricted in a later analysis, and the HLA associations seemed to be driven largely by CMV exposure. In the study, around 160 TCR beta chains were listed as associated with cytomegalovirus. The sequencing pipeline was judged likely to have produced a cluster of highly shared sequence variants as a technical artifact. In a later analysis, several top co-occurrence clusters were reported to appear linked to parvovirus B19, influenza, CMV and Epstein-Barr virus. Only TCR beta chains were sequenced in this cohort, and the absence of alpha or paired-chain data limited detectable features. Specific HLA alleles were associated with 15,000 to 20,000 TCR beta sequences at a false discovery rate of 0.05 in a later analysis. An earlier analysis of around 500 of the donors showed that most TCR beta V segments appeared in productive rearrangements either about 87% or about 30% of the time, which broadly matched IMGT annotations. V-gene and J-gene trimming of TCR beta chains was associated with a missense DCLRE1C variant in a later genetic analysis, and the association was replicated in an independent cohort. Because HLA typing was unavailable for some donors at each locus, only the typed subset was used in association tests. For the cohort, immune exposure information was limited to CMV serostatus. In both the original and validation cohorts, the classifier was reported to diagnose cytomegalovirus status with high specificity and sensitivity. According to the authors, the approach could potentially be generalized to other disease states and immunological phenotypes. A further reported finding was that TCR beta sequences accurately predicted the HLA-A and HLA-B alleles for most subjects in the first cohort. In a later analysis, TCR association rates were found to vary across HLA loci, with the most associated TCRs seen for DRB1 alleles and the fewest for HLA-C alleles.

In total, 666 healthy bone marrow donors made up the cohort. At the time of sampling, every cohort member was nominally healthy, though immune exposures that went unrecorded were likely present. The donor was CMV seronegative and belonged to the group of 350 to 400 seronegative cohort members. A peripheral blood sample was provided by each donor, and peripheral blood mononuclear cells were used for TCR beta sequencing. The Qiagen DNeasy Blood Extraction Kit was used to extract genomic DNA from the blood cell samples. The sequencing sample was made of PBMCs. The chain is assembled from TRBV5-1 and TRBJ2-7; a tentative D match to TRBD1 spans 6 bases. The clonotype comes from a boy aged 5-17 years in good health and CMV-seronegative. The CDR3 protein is CASSLAGQGTMGEQYF. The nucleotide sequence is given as TGCGCCAGCAGCTTGGCCGGCCAGGGGACGATGGGGGAGCAGTACTTC. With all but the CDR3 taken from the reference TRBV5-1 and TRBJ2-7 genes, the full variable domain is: KAGVTQTPRYLIKTRGQQVTLSCSPISGHRSVSWYQQTPGQGLQFLFEYFSETQRNKGNFPGRFSGRQFSNSRSEMNVSTLELGDSALYLCASSLAGQGTMGEQYFGPGTRLTVT.